The 25 T cell receptor beta chains reported below all come from one sample, sequenced in a study of T cells after yellow fever vaccination. TCRdb itself ran the 5' RACE reads through MiXCR, one entry per CDR3 protein. This table has more than 65,000 distinct CDR3 sequences, under 9.5% appearing once. Material: CD8+ T cells sorted from PBMCs, obtained more than 8 days after the first yellow fever vaccination. These receptors were collected from a man aged 18 to 30 who received the YFV17D yellow fever vaccine.

This clonotype was recorded many times. The chain has TRBV5-5 and TRBJ2-1; maybe TRBD1 (6 bases). V dropped 7 bases and J dropped 4 bases, with 9 bases sitting between them. Germline V gene lookup returns CDR1 SGHKS and CDR2 YYEKEE (reference sequence). CDR3 length: 12 residues. The CDR3, as DNA: TGTGCCAGCTTGGGGGCTTACAATGAGCAGTTCTTC. Translated, it gives CASLGAYNEQFF.

This clonotype has ten or more counts. The CDR3 sequence: CASSFHYRTGLEGYTF. CDR3 DNA: TGTGCCAGCAGTTTCCATTACCGGACAGGGTTGGAAGGCTACACCTTC. This chain uses TRBV6-5 with TRBJ1-2; 8 bases map to TRBD1. The V segment lost 4 bases and the J segment 8 bases; nucleotides outside the gene matches: 15. Germline V gives CDR1 MNHEY, CDR2 SVGAGI. The CDR3 spans 16 residues.

This clonotype has just a few counts. The J gene is TRBJ2-7, the V gene TRBV6-2 or TRBV6-3; TRBD1 matches at 8 bases. CDR1 and CDR2 from the germline V gene are MNHEY and SVGEGT. This CDR3 spans 14 amino acids. J gave up 5 bases and V 6 bases, and 9 bases lay outside the gene matches. CDR3 loop: CASRPTGEVHEQYF. Written as DNA, the CDR3 is TGTGCCAGCAGACCGACAGGGGAGGTCCACGAGCAGTACTTC.

This clonotype was seen many times. The chain has TRBV6-5 and TRBJ1-2; D is unresolved. This CDR3 region has 13 residues. Trimming took 0 bases from V and 5 from J, leaving 7 bases between them. Germline V gene lookup returns CDR1 MNHEY and CDR2 SVGAGI. CDR3 nucleotides: TGTGCCAGCAGTTACTCGACCGGATATGGCTACACCTTC. Translated: CASSYSTGYGYTF.

This clonotype appeared many times. The chain recombines TRBV6-5 with TRBJ1-2, with D possibly TRBD1 on 5 matching bases. The CDR3 has 18 residues. The V gene's germline CDR1 is MNHEY and CDR2 SVGAGI. The V end lost 4 bases, the J end lost 0 bases, and 21 bases lay between the germline ends. The CDR3 bases are TGTGCCAGCAGTTGGGCCGTAGCCCTGGGGGGTACTAACTATGGCTACACCTTC. It is translated as CASSWAVALGGTNYGYTF.

In its sample, this clonotype was seen many times. The chain links TRBV12-3 or TRBV12-4 to TRBJ1-6; a weak D match, TRBD1 (6 bases). The CDR3 is 14 amino acids. V lost 2 bases to trimming and J lost 9 bases, with 11 bases between them. The CDR3 DNA is TGTGCCAGCAGTTTAAACAGGGCTCGTTCACCCCTCCACTTT. It translates to CASSLNRARSPLHF.

This clonotype was found a few times. CDR3 DNA: TGTGCCAGCAGCCGAAGTCTTAAGGCTATCGGGGAGCTGTTTTTT. Translated, it gives CASSRSLKAIGELFF. V gene TRBV3-1 combines with J gene TRBJ2-2, with D hard to call. The CDR3 length is 15 residues. In germline, CDR1 is LGHDT, CDR2 YNNKEL (reference sequence). Trimming stripped 4 bases from V and 7 bases from J, with 16 bases between.

The chain recombines TRBV7-6 with TRBJ2-5; 8 bases align to TRBD2. Germline lookup yields CDR1 SGHVS and CDR2 FNYEAQ. V lost 2 bases to trimming and J lost 4 bases; unmatched junction nucleotides: 6. CDR3 length equals 15 residues. This CDR3 reads CASSLSGLVGETQYF. DNA for the CDR3: TGTGCCAGCAGCTTATCGGGACTAGTAGGAGAGACCCAGTACTTC.

Ten or more counts support this clonotype. CDR3: CASSLLDRSGGAPGELFF. CDR3 nucleotides: TGCGCCAGCAGCCTTCTAGATCGTAGCGGGGGCGCGCCCGGGGAGCTGTTTTTT. The chain recombines TRBV4-1 with TRBJ2-2, with 9 bases aligning to TRBD2. The CDR3 loop spans 18 amino acids. Germline V gene lookup returns CDR1 MGHRA and CDR2 YSYEKL. The trim removed 4 bases at V and 6 bases at J, leaving 15 bases unmatched.

This clonotype has ten or more counts. V is TRBV6-5 and J is TRBJ1-5; D remains ambiguous. The germline V and J ends were trimmed by 0 bases and 1 base, with 7 bases remaining between them. The germline gives CDR1 MNHEY, CDR2 SVGAGI. CDR3 length equals 15 residues. CDR3 sequence: CASSYSSGSNQPQHF. The CDR3 nucleotides are TGTGCCAGCAGTTACTCATCAGGCAGCAATCAGCCCCAGCATTTT.

The table lists this clonotype with many counts. This chain joins TRBV15 and TRBJ2-1; D is perhaps TRBD2 (7 bases). This CDR3 is built from 16 residues. Germline loops: CDR1 LNHNV, CDR2 YYDKDF (reference sequence). Between the trimmed V and J ends, which lost 5 bases and 9 bases, there was a span of 23 bases. The CDR3 coding sequence is TGTGCCACCAGCGGGGGGGCGGGAACTAGTTATCCTGAGCAGTTCTTC. Protein sequence: CATSGGAGTSYPEQFF.

V gene TRBV12-3 or TRBV12-4 combines with J gene TRBJ2-4; D possibly matches TRBD1 or TRBD2 (6 bases each). CDR3 length equals 17 residues. Trimming shortened V by 2 bases and J by 7 bases, and 21 bases separated the two germline ends. CDR3 bases: TGTGCCAGCAGTTTATTATTGGGGGGCGCGTTTGACAACATTCAGTACTTC. This encodes CASSLLLGGAFDNIQYF.

This clonotype was observed at least ten times. The chain recombines TRBV29-1 with TRBJ2-1; TRBD2 matches at 7 bases. Unmatched junction bases numbered 5, after V lost 1 base and J lost 8 bases. Germline V CDR1 and CDR2: SQVTM, ANQGSEA. This CDR3 spans 13 amino acids. DNA of the CDR3: TGCAGCGTTGAAGGGCTAGCGGTTTATGAGCAGTTCTTC. This encodes CSVEGLAVYEQFF.

This clonotype was counted ten times or more. V gene TRBV15 combines with J gene TRBJ2-1; D tentatively fits TRBD1 or TRBD2 (5 bases each). The CDR3 extends over 14 amino acids. Germline CDR1 is LNHNV and CDR2 is YYDKDF (reference sequence). Trimming cost V 5 bases and J 8 bases, with 16 bases left between them. The CDR3 DNA sequence: TGTGCCACCAGCGGGGACGAGATTTTCCATGAGCAGTTCTTC. Translated: CATSGDEIFHEQFF.

This clonotype was observed at least ten times. CDR3 region: CASSTSDSLSYEQYF. The CDR3 nucleotides read TGTGCCAGTTCGACTTCGGACAGCCTCTCCTACGAGCAGTACTTC. The chain is built from TRBV27 and TRBJ2-7, with D perhaps TRBD1 (6 bases). The CDR3 runs to 15 residues. Trimming shortened V by 9 bases and J by 0 bases, and 18 bases separated the two germline ends. Germline V gives CDR1 MNHEY, CDR2 SMNVEV (reference sequence).

There are many counts of this clonotype. The chain couples TRBV6-2 or TRBV6-3 to TRBJ1-5; no clear D. Germline V gene data show CDR1 as MNHEY and CDR2 as SVGEGT. V was shortened by 4 bases and J by 5 bases, with 15 bases between the two germline ends. CDR3 size: 15 residues. The CDR3 DNA reads TGTGCCAGCAGTTCGTTGGGGTATACAGATCAGCCCCAGCATTTT. Translated, it gives CASSSLGYTDQPQHF.

V is TRBV27 and J is TRBJ1-5; no definite D call. Germline V gene lookup returns CDR1 MNHEY and CDR2 SMNVEV (reference sequence). The CDR3 totals 14 residues. Trimming removed 6 bases from V and 2 bases from J, with 11 bases in between. Here the CDR3 DNA reads TGTGCCAGCAGAGGGTCGGTGGGCAATCAGCCCCAGCATTTT. Encoded protein: CASRGSVGNQPQHF.

This chain connects TRBV14 to TRBJ1-2; tentative D call: TRBD1 (5 bases). V shed 6 bases and J shed 5 bases, with 19 bases lying between them. The CDR3 runs 15 residues. Germline loops: CDR1 SGHDN, CDR2 FVKESK. CDR3 in amino acids: CASSHWGLMKYGYTF. CDR3 sequence (DNA): TGTGCCAGCAGTCATTGGGGACTGATGAAGTATGGCTACACCTTC.

This clonotype was recorded a few times. This chain links TRBV7-9 with TRBJ2-5; D gene ambiguous. The ends were cut back, 2 bases at V and 6 bases at J, with 4 bases in the middle. The CDR3 extends over 11 amino acids. CDR1 and CDR2 (germline): SEHNR, FQNEAQ (reference sequence). CDR3: CASSLWKTQYF. The CDR3, as DNA: TGTGCCAGCAGCTTATGGAAGACCCAGTACTTC. Drawing the rest from reference TRBV7-9 and TRBJ2-5, the complete variable domain is DTGVSQNPRHKITKRGQNVTFRCDPISEHNRLYWYRQTLGQGPEFLTYFQNEAQLEKSRLLSDRFSAERPKGSFSTLEIQRTEQGDSAMYLCASSLWKTQYFGPGTRLLVL.

This clonotype turned up a few times. This rearrangement joins TRBV5-1 to TRBJ1-1, with D tentatively TRBD1 (5 bases). Trimming took 4 bases from V and 7 from J, leaving 23 bases between them. This CDR3 is 16 amino acids long. Germline CDR1 SGHRS, CDR2 YFSETQ. The CDR3 DNA sequence: TGCGCCAGCAGCCTTAGGGGATTAGGCCTAGGCGGTGAAGCTTTCTTT. This translates into CASSLRGLGLGGEAFF.

The genes are TRBV7-6 and TRBJ2-1; possible D gene TRBD2, 6 bases. The length of the CDR3 is 15 residues. With 1 base removed from V and 1 base from J, the gap between germline ends came to 8 bases. Per the germline V gene, CDR1 is SGHVS and CDR2 is FNYEAQ. Written as DNA, the CDR3 is TGTGCCAGCAGCTTAGGGGCGGGGTCCTACAATGAGCAGTTCTTC. This codes for CASSLGAGSYNEQFF.

There are many counts of this clonotype. The chain has TRBV6-5 and TRBJ2-1; 8 bases are a match to TRBD2. The CDR3 length is 16 residues. In germline, CDR1 is MNHEY, CDR2 SVGAGI. V shed 5 bases and J 4 bases; nucleotides not matched to a gene: 10. The CDR3 sequence is CASSTLAGILYNEQFF. As DNA, the CDR3 is TGTGCCAGCAGTACCTTAGCGGGGATCTTATACAATGAGCAGTTCTTC.

The table lists this clonotype with many counts. The chain employs TRBV12-3 or TRBV12-4 and TRBJ1-5; D remains ambiguous. The CDR3 spans 13 residues. The V and J ends lost 4 bases and 9 bases respectively, with 13 bases between them. The CDR3 DNA follows: TGTGCCAGCAGTTGGACGGACCGCTGGCCCCAGCATTTT. It specifies CASSWTDRWPQHF.

As to this clonotype: This clone may be a read error of a much larger clone one base away. The rearrangement uses TRBV11-2 and TRBJ2-7, with unresolved D. The ends were cut back, 1 base at V and 7 bases at J, with 14 bases in the middle. The length of the CDR3 is 14 residues. Germline loops: CDR1 SGHAT, CDR2 FQNNGV. The CDR3 is CASSLGLWAWEQYF. CDR3 coding DNA: TGTGCCAGCAGCTTAGGGCTTTGGGCTTGGGAGCAGTACTTC.

Ten or more counts support this clonotype. This chain links TRBV3-1 with TRBJ1-1, with D uncertain. The germline CDR1 and CDR2 sequences are LGHDT and YNNKEL (reference sequence). V shed 4 bases and J shed 0 bases, with 3 bases lying between them. The length of the CDR3 is 12 residues. CDR3 DNA sequence: TGTGCCAGCAGCCTGATGAACACTGAAGCTTTCTTT. Encoded protein: CASSLMNTEAFF.